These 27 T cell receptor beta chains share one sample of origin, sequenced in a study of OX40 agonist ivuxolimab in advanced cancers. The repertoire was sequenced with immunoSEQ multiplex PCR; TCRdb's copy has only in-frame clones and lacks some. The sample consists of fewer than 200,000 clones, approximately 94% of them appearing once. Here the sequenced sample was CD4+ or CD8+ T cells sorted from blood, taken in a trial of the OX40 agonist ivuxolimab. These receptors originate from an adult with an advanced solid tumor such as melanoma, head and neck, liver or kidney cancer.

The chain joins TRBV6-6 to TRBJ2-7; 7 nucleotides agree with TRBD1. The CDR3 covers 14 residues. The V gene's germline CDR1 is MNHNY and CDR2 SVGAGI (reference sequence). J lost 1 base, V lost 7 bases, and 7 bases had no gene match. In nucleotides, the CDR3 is TGTGCCAGCACCCTGACAGGGCGGTCCTACGAGCAGTACTTC. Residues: CASTLTGRSYEQYF.

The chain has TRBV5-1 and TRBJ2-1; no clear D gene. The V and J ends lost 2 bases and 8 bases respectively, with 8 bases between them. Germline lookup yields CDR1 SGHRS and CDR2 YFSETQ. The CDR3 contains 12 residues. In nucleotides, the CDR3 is TGCGCCAGCAGCTTCAGGAGTTATGAGCAGTTCTTC. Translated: CASSFRSYEQFF.

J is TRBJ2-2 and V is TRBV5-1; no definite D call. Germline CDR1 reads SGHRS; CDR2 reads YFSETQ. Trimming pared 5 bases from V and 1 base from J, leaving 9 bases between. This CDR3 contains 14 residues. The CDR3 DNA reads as TGCGCCAGCAGGAGTGGGGTGAACACCGGGGAGCTGTTTTTT. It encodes CASRSGVNTGELFF.

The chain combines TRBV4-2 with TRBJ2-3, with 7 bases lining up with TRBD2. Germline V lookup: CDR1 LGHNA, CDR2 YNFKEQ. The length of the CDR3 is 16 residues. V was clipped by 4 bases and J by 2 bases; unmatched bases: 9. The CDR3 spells CASSPLAGVLTDTQYF. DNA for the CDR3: TGTGCCAGCAGCCCGTTGGCGGGAGTTCTCACAGATACGCAGTATTTT.

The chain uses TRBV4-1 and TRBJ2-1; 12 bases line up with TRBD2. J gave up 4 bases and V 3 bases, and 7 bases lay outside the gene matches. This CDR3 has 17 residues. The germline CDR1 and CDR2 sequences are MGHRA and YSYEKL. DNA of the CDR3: TGCGCCAGCAGCCAGATGCGGCTAGCGGGGGGGTACAATGAGCAGTTCTTC. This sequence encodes CASSQMRLAGGYNEQFF.

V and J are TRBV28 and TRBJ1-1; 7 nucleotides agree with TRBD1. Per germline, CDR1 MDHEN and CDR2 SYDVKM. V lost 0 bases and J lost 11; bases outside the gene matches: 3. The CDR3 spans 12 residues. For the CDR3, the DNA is TGTGCCAGCAGTTTATGGGCAGGGGGGGCTTTCTTT. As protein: CASSLWAGGAFF. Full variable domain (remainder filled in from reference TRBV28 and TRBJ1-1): DVKVTQSSRYLVKRTGEKVFLECVQDMDHENMFWYRQDPGLGLRLIYFSYDVKMKEKGDIPEGYSVSREKKERFSLILESASTNQTSMYLCASSLWAGGAFFGQGTRLTVV.

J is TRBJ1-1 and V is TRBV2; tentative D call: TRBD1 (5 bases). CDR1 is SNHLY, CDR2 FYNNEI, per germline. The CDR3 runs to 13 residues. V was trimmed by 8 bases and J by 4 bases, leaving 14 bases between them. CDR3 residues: CASPEAGSTEAFF. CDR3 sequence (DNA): TGTGCCAGCCCCGAGGCAGGGTCCACTGAAGCTTTCTTT.

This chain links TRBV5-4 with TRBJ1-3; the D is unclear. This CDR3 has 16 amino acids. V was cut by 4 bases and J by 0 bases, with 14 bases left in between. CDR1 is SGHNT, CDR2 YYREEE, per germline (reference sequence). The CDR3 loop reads CASSPQLGFSGNTIYF. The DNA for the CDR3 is TGTGCCAGCAGCCCCCAACTGGGATTCTCTGGAAACACCATATATTTT.

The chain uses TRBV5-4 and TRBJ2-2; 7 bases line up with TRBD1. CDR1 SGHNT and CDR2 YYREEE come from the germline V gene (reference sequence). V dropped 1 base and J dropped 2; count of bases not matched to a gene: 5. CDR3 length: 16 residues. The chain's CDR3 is CASSLNRGVNTGELFF. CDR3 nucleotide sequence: TGTGCCAGCAGCTTGAACAGGGGTGTTAACACCGGGGAGCTGTTTTTT. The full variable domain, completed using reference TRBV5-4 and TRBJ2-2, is ETGVTQSPTHLIKTRGQQVTLRCSSQSGHNTVSWYQQALGQGPQFIFQYYREEENGRGNFPPRFSGLQFPNYSSELNVNALELDDSALYLCASSLNRGVNTGELFFGEGSRLTVL.

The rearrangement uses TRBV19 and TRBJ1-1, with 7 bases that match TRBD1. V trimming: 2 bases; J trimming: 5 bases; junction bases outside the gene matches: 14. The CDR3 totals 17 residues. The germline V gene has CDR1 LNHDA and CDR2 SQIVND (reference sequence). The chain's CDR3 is CASSITRGRQGETEAFF. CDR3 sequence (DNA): TGTGCCAGTAGTATAACTCGGGGAAGACAGGGAGAGACTGAAGCTTTCTTT.

The CDR3: CASSIAGGYEQYF. CDR3 in DNA: TGTGCCAGTAGTATTGCGGGGGGATACGAGCAGTACTTC. V is TRBV19 and J is TRBJ2-7; TRBD2 matches 8 bases. Germline V gene sequence: CDR1 LNHDA, CDR2 SQIVND (reference sequence). This CDR3 has 13 amino acids. The junction had 2 bases not matched to a gene; V was cut back by 3 bases and J by 4 bases.

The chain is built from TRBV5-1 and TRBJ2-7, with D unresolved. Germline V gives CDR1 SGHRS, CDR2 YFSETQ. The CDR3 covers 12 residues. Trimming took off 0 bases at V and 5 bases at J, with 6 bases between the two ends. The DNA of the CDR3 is TGCGCCAGCAGCTTGGAGGCCAACGAGCAGTACTTC. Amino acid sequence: CASSLEANEQYF.

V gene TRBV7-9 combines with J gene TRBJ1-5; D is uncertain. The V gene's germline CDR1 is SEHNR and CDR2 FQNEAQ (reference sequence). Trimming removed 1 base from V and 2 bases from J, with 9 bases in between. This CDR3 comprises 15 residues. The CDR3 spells CASSLDGVRNQPQHF. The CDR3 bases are TGTGCCAGCAGCTTAGATGGGGTACGCAATCAGCCCCAGCATTTT.

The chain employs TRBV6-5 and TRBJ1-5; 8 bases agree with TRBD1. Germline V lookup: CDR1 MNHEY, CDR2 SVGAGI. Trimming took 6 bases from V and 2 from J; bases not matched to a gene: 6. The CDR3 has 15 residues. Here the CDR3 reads CASSSDRVRNQPQHF. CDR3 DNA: TGTGCCAGCAGCTCGGACAGGGTTCGCAATCAGCCCCAGCATTTT.

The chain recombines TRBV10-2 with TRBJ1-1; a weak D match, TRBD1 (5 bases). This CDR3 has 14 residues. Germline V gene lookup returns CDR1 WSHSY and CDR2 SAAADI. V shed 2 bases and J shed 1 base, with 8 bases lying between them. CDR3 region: CASSETGKNTEAFF. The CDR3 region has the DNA TGCGCCAGCAGTGAGACAGGAAAGAACACTGAAGCTTTCTTT.

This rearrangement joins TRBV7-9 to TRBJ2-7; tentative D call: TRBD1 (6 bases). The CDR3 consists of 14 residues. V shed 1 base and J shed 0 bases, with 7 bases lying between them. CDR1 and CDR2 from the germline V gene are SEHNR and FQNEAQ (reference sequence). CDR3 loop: CASSLGGLSYEQYF. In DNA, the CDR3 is TGTGCCAGCAGCTTAGGGGGGCTCTCCTACGAGCAGTACTTC.

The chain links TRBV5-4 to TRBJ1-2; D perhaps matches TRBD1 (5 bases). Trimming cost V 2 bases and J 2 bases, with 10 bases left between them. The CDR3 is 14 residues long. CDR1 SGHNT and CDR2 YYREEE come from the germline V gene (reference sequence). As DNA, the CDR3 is TGTGCCAGCAGCTTATTGGCAGGGAACTATGGCTACACCTTC. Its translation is CASSLLAGNYGYTF. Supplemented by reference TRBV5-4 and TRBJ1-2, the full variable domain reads ETGVTQSPTHLIKTRGQQVTLRCSSQSGHNTVSWYQQALGQGPQFIFQYYREEENGRGNFPPRFSGLQFPNYSSELNVNALELDDSALYLCASSLLAGNYGYTFGSGTRLTVV.

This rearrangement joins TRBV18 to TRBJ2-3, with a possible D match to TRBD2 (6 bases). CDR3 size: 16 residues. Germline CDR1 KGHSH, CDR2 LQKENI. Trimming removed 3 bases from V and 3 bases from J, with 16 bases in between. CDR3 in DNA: TGTGCCAGCTCACCTACCACGGGGCGGGGAACAGATACGCAGTATTTT. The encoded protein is CASSPTTGRGTDTQYF.

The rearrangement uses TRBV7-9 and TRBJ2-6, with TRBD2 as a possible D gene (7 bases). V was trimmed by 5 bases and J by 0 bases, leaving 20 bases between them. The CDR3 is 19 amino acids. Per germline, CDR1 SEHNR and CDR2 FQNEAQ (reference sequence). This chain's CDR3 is CASSPYGGLGSSGANVLTF. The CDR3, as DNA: TGTGCCAGCAGCCCCTACGGGGGGCTCGGGAGCTCTGGGGCCAACGTCCTGACTTTC. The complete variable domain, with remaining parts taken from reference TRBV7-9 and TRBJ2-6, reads DTGVSQNPRHKITKRGQNVTFRCDPISEHNRLYWYRQTLGQGPEFLTYFQNEAQLEKSRLLSDRFSAERPKGSFSTLEIQRTEQGDSAMYLCASSPYGGLGSSGANVLTFGAGSRLTVL.

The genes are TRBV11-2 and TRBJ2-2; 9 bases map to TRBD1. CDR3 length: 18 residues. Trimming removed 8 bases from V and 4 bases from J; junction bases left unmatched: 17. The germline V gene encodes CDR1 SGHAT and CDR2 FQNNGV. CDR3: CASRNDRGNSGGTGELFF. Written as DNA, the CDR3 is TGTGCCAGCCGCAATGACAGGGGGAATTCGGGAGGCACCGGGGAGCTGTTTTTT.

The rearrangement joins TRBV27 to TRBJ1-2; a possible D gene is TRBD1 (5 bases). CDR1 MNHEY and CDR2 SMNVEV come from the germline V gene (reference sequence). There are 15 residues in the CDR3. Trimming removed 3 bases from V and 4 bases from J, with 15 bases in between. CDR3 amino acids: CASSFGGTNLYGYTF. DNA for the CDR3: TGTGCCAGCAGTTTCGGCGGGACCAACCTCTATGGCTACACCTTC.

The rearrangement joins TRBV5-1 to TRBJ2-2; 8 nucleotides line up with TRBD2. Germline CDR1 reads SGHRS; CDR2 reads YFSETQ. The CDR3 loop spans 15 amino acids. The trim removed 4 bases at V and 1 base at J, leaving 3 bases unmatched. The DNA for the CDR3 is TGCGCCAGCAGCCCGCGGGGGGTGAACACCGGGGAGCTGTTTTTT. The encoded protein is CASSPRGVNTGELFF.

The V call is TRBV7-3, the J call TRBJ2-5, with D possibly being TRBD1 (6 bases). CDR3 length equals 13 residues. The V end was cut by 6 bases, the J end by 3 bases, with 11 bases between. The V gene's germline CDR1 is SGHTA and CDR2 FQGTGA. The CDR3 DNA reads TGTGCCAGCAGTCGACAGGTTGAAGAGACCCAGTACTTC. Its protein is CASSRQVEETQYF.

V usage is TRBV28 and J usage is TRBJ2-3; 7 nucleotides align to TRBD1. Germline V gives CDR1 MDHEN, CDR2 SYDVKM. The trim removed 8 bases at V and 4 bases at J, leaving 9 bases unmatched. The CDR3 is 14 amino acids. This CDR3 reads CASARQGGADTQYF. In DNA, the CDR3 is TGTGCCAGCGCGAGACAGGGTGGCGCAGATACGCAGTATTTT. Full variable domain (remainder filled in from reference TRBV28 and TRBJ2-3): DVKVTQSSRYLVKRTGEKVFLECVQDMDHENMFWYRQDPGLGLRLIYFSYDVKMKEKGDIPEGYSVSREKKERFSLILESASTNQTSMYLCASARQGGADTQYFGPGTRLTVL.

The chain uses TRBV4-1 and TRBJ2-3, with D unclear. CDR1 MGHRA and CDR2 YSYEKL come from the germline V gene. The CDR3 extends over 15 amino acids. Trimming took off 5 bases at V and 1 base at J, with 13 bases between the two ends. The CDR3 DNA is TGCGCCAGCAGCTCTCTGGGGAAGCGCACAGATACGCAGTATTTT. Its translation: CASSSLGKRTDTQYF.

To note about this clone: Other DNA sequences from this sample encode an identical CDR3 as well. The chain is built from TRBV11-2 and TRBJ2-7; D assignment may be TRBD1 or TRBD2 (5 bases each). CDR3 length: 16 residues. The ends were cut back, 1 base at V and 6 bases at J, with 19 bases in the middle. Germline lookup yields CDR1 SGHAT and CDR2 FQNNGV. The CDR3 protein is CASSLAFWGEGLEQYF. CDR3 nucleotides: TGTGCCAGCAGCTTAGCCTTTTGGGGTGAGGGGCTCGAGCAGTACTTC.

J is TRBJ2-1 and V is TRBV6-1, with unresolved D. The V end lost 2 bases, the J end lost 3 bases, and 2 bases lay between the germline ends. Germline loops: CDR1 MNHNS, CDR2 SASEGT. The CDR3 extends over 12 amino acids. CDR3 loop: CASSELYNEQFF. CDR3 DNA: TGTGCCAGCAGTGAACTCTACAATGAGCAGTTCTTC.